Below, 10 T cell receptor beta chains from the same sample are listed, as sequenced in a study of T cells in pancreatic ductal adenocarcinoma. Produced via immunoSEQ multiplex PCR; TCRdb's table is partial and in-frame only. This sample has 8,500 to 9,500 clones, with roughly 67% found just once. The selected patients with pancreatic ductal adenocarcinoma had surgery but no neoadjuvant therapy. Sequencing input: pancreatic tumor tissue. These receptors were collected from a human donor with pancreatic ductal adenocarcinoma.

The V and J genes are TRBV30 and TRBJ2-5, with 8 bases fitting TRBD2. Germline lookup yields CDR1 GTSNPN and CDR2 SVGIG (reference sequence). CDR3 size: 15 residues. V dropped 4 bases and J dropped 1; count of bases not matched to a gene: 8. In nucleotides, the CDR3 is TGTGCCTGGACGTTTGCGGGGGGACCCCAAGAGACCCAGTACTTC. This encodes CAWTFAGGPQETQYF.

This clone was seen a single time. The chain combines TRBV6-4 with TRBJ2-2, with 11 bases identical to TRBD2. This CDR3 is 15 amino acids long. The germline V gene has CDR1 MRHNA and CDR2 SNTAGT. The junction had 6 bases not matched to a gene; V was cut back by 8 bases and J by 4 bases. CDR3 amino acids: CASSASGGSTGELFF. CDR3 bases: TGTGCCAGCTCGGCTAGCGGGGGGAGCACCGGGGAGCTGTTTTTT.

The gene calls are TRBV29-1 and TRBJ2-5, with 10 bases aligning to TRBD2. In germline, CDR1 is SQVTM, CDR2 ANQGSEA. The V segment lost 7 bases and the J segment 7 bases; nucleotides outside the gene matches: 12. This CDR3 region has 14 residues. The chain's CDR3 is CSAPLAGGVGTQYF. For the CDR3, the DNA is TGCAGCGCTCCTTTAGCGGGAGGAGTTGGGACCCAGTACTTC.

The chain has TRBV5-4 and TRBJ1-1, with 8 bases fitting TRBD1. J lost 4 bases, V lost 2 bases, and 7 bases had no gene match. Per germline, CDR1 SGHNT and CDR2 YYREEE (reference sequence). The CDR3 contains 15 residues. CDR3 bases: TGTGCCAGCAGCTTTCACAGGGGGTCGGGCACTGAAGCTTTCTTT. Translation: CASSFHRGSGTEAFF.

This rearrangement joins TRBV19 to TRBJ2-1, with D possibly being TRBD2 (6 bases). Germline V gene lookup returns CDR1 LNHDA and CDR2 SQIVND (reference sequence). The CDR3 runs 15 residues. Trimming left V 2 bases short and J 3 bases short, with 11 bases between. In DNA, the CDR3 is TGTGCCAGTAGTATAACGGGGGTTGACTACAATGAGCAGTTCTTC. Protein product: CASSITGVDYNEQFF.

This clone has a handful of counts. The chain combines TRBV18 with TRBJ1-1, with no clear D. CDR1 is KGHSH and CDR2 is LQKENI in the germline V gene. The CDR3 length is 13 residues. The V and J ends lost 0 bases and 3 bases respectively, with 5 bases between them. CDR3 protein: CASSPPWYTEAFF. CDR3 sequence (DNA): TGTGCCAGCTCACCACCGTGGTACACTGAAGCTTTCTTT. Drawing the rest from reference TRBV18 and TRBJ1-1, the complete variable domain is NAGVMQNPRHLVRRRGQEARLRCSPMKGHSHVYWYRQLPEEGLKFMVYLQKENIIDESGMPKERFSAEFPKEGPSILRIQQVVRGDSAAYFCASSPPWYTEAFFGQGTRLTVV.

This rearrangement joins TRBV5-1 to TRBJ1-2, with no clear D. CDR3 size: 14 residues. V lost 2 bases, J lost 0 bases, and 8 bases lay in between. The germline gives CDR1 SGHRS, CDR2 YFSETQ. The CDR3 reads CASSFTATNYGYTF. The CDR3 bases are TGCGCCAGCAGCTTTACGGCCACTAACTATGGCTACACCTTC.

This chain joins TRBV7-6 and TRBJ2-2, with a tentative D call TRBD2 (5 bases). The germline V gene encodes CDR1 SGHVS and CDR2 FNYEAQ. V was shortened by 2 bases and J by 6 bases, with 19 bases between the two germline ends. The CDR3 runs 17 residues. CDR3 protein: CASSLLSADSQPGELFF. CDR3 DNA sequence: TGTGCCAGCAGCTTACTTTCAGCGGACTCCCAGCCCGGGGAGCTGTTTTTT.

Only one count was recorded for this clone. This chain joins TRBV14 and TRBJ2-6; 12 bases are a match to TRBD2. In germline, CDR1 is SGHDN, CDR2 FVKESK. The V and J ends lost 0 bases and 0 bases, in that order; junction bases with no gene match: 9. The CDR3 runs to 21 residues. The CDR3 region is CASSQDPRLAGVSSGANVLTF. In DNA form, the CDR3 reads TGTGCCAGCAGCCAAGACCCCCGACTAGCGGGGGTCTCCTCTGGGGCCAACGTCCTGACTTTC.

The chain uses TRBV5-4 and TRBJ1-1; TRBD1 might be the D (5 bases). V lost 0 bases and J lost 3, with 9 bases in between. CDR1 is SGHNT and CDR2 is YYREEE in the germline V gene (reference sequence). The length of the CDR3 is 14 residues. CDR3 sequence: CASSLVRGDTEAFF. For the CDR3, the DNA is TGTGCCAGCAGCTTGGTGAGGGGAGACACTGAAGCTTTCTTT.